This TCR beta chain originates from a study of T-cell memory formation after mild COVID-19 (dated by TCRdb to about 2021). As for the study more broadly: TCR sequence clusters from the two donors were largely donor specific. Longitudinal TCRalpha and TCRbeta repertoire sequencing tracked T-cell clones expanding and contracting after mild COVID-19 in a couple of donors. The cohort comprised two young, previously healthy adult volunteers, one female and one male.

Instrument used: Illumina NovaSeq 6000. TCRalpha and TCRbeta cDNA libraries were constructed by 5'RACE with constant-segment primers, with sample barcodes and unique molecular identifiers being introduced. Trizol reagent was used to extract RNA from every sample. The libraries were amplified in two PCR steps, and the second step added a second sample barcode and Illumina TruSeq adapters. Sequencing of libraries was performed on an Illumina NovaSeq with 2 x 150 bp paired-end reads. Processing in the source paper ran as follows. With migec v1.2.7, reads were demultiplexed and then collapsed into UMI-guided consensus sequences. With mixcr v2.1.11, UMI consensuses were aligned to TRA and TRB V and J templates and assembled into clonotypes. A clonotype was counted as expanded or contracted only when both edgeR and NoisET called the clonotype significant, with the noise models trained on biological replicates. For edgeR calls, the thresholds were a false discovery rate-adjusted p below 0.01 and a log2 fold-change of 1. PCA with hierarchical clustering of max-normalized trajectories of the 1000 most abundant clonotypes was used as exploratory dynamics analysis. Separately sequenced CD4+ and CD8+ repertoires were used to assign the CD4 or CD8 phenotype of responding clones. Using fastp at Q25 and MiXCR, TCRdb reprocessed the public reads and kept productive beta chains. Rows are combined by CDR3 protein, so each entry shows the most common genes and DNA. The V and J calls follow TCRdb's processing rather than the paper's. The sample table shows about 620,000 distinct CDR3 sequences, and roughly 17% are seen once. In total, the top ten clones hold about 12% of the sample.

Summary of the overall study and its limitations: Only a couple of mild cases were covered in the study, and larger cohorts including severe cases with pre-infection samples were considered necessary. Clones that contracted from day 15 to 85 showed balanced CD4/CD8 phenotypes, whereas a second wave of clones that expanded from day 15 to 37 leaned towards CD4+. The detection of some responding clones in pre-infection memory suggests that pre-existing cross-reactive memory T cells joined the SARS-CoV-2 response. Contracting CD4+ clones were found mainly in CM and EM memory subsets, while CD8+ clones were enriched in EMRA. Whether the second-wave clones peaking on day 37 were SARS-CoV-2 specific was not confirmed.

Ficoll-Paque density gradient centrifugation was used to isolate PBMCs. This clonotype was observed a few times. It lacks a known antigen. Base quality data are lacking; no much larger clone is found one base away. The sample was PBMCs or a T cell subset sorted from them (not recorded which). This receptor was taken from an adult woman who had mild COVID-19 (a few samples of this study predate the infection). The sample titles of this study are shuffled in the database, so cell type and time point are left out; the donor was told from shared clones.

The CDR3 region has the sequence CSARDRGGSAYNEQFF. The sequenced DNA is TGCAGTGCTAGAGATCGGGGCGGGAGTGCCTACAATGAGCAGTTCTTC. This sequence uses TRBV20-1 and TRBJ2-1, with 7 bases aligning to TRBD2. V and J are trimmed by 0 bases and 2 bases, and the gene matches miss 7 bases of the junction. Spanning cysteine to phenylalanine, the CDR3 consists of 16 amino acids. Only the CDR3 part of the read is kept: 48 bases, read in frame from the first base. CDR1 is given as DFQATT and CDR2 as SNEGSKA, both from the germline V gene (reference sequence).